Listed here are 32 T cell receptor beta chains from one sample, sequenced in a study of cytomegalovirus exposure and HLA in healthy donors. Use of 60 Vbeta and 13 Jbeta primers characterized the PCR. Using immunoSEQ multiplex PCR, the repertoire was profiled, and TCRdb retains in-frame clones only, with some absent. The table has roughly 170,000 clones, around 80% seen once. Sequencing was carried out using PBMCs. The receptors derive from a girl aged 2 to 9 in good health and CMV-seropositive.

The chain has TRBV9 and TRBJ2-1, with D possibly matching TRBD2 (5 bases). There are 14 residues in the CDR3. V lost 0 bases to trimming and J lost 8 bases, with 12 bases between them. Looked up from germline, CDR1 is SGDLS and CDR2 is YYNGEE. The CDR3 DNA follows: TGTGCCAGCAGCGTAGCGGCTAGCTCCCATGAGCAGTTCTTC. Its translation: CASSVAASSHEQFF.

This rearrangement joins TRBV6-1 to TRBJ1-2; D not resolved. Germline-derived CDR1 and CDR2 are MNHNS and SASEGT. Trimming removed 5 bases from V and 1 base from J, with 14 bases in between. The CDR3 length is 15 residues. CDR3: CASSSLMGSNYGYTF. In DNA, the CDR3 is TGTGCCAGCAGTTCTTTAATGGGGAGTAACTATGGCTACACCTTC.

The V call is TRBV18, the J call TRBJ2-1, with D unresolved. The germline gives CDR1 KGHSH, CDR2 LQKENI. V was shortened by 3 bases and J by 6 bases, with 9 bases between the two germline ends. The CDR3 runs to 13 residues. CDR3 residues: CASSPWAVNEQFF. The DNA for the CDR3 is TGTGCCAGCTCACCTTGGGCAGTCAATGAGCAGTTCTTC.

This clone was counted only a few times. V usage is TRBV28 and J usage is TRBJ1-1, with D perhaps matching TRBD1 (6 bases). Trimming stripped 10 bases from V and 3 bases from J, with 15 bases between. The CDR3 has 13 residues. Germline V gene sequence: CDR1 MDHEN, CDR2 SYDVKM. The CDR3 sequence is CATFDRSHTEAFF. CDR3 sequence (DNA): TGTGCCACCTTTGACAGGAGTCACACTGAAGCTTTCTTT.

This sequence joins TRBV5-4 and TRBJ2-3, with TRBD2 matching 8 bases. The CDR3 extends over 15 amino acids. V lost 4 bases to trimming and J lost 6 bases; unmatched junction nucleotides: 10. Germline CDR1 and CDR2: SGHNT and YYREEE (reference sequence). The CDR3: CASSIGTSNTDTQYF. The DNA of the CDR3 is TGTGCCAGCAGCATTGGGACTAGTAATACGGATACGCAGTATTTT.

The chain joins TRBV14 to TRBJ2-1, with 7 bases identical to TRBD2. From germline, CDR1 is SGHDN and CDR2 FVKESK. The ends lost 0 bases at V and 12 bases at J; junction bases unmatched: 17. CDR3 size: 17 residues. This chain's CDR3 is CASSQEYRRLAPPGQFF. In DNA, the CDR3 is TGTGCCAGCAGCCAAGAATACCGGAGACTAGCTCCCCCTGGGCAGTTCTTC.

The rearrangement uses TRBV7-3 and TRBJ2-3; TRBD2 aligns across 8 bases. The CDR3 spans 15 residues. J gave up 4 bases and V 3 bases, and 6 bases lay outside the gene matches. CDR1 is SGHTA, CDR2 FQGTGA, per germline. The CDR3 reads CASSFGGGRADTQYF. CDR3 DNA: TGTGCCAGCAGCTTCGGGGGGGGTCGGGCAGATACGCAGTATTTT.

V gene TRBV6-1 combines with J gene TRBJ2-3, with 7 positions matching TRBD1. V was clipped by 5 bases and J by 5 bases; unmatched bases: 7. This CDR3 contains 14 residues. Germline CDR1 and CDR2: MNHNS and SASEGT. In DNA, the CDR3 is TGTGCCAGCAGTCTGACAGGGTTAGGAGATACGCAGTATTTT. Translating it yields CASSLTGLGDTQYF.

The gene calls are TRBV19 and TRBJ2-1, with TRBD1 identical over 7 bases. In germline, CDR1 is LNHDA, CDR2 SQIVND (reference sequence). The V and J ends lost 5 bases and 7 bases, in that order; junction bases with no gene match: 11. CDR3 size: 15 residues. In DNA form, the CDR3 reads TGTGCCAGTAGTCCGAAAGACAGGGTAACAAATGAGCAGTTCTTC. Its translation is CASSPKDRVTNEQFF. The variable domain in full, with the rest retrieved from reference TRBV19 and TRBJ2-1, is DGGITQSPKYLFRKEGQNVTLSCEQNLNHDAMYWYRQDPGQGLRLIYYSQIVNDFQKGDIAEGYSVSREKKESFPLTVTSAQKNPTAFYLCASSPKDRVTNEQFFGPGTRLTVL.

The chain uses TRBV7-3 and TRBJ2-3; 8 nucleotides line up with TRBD2. The CDR3 loop spans 15 amino acids. Looked up from germline, CDR1 is SGHTA and CDR2 is FQGTGA. V lost 1 base and J lost 1; bases outside the gene matches: 1. The CDR3 loop reads CASSLMRGGTDTQYF. In DNA form, the CDR3 reads TGTGCCAGCAGCTTAATGCGGGGGGGCACAGATACGCAGTATTTT. Variable domain in full (rest from reference TRBV7-3 and TRBJ2-3): GAGVSQTPSNKVTEKGKYVELRCDPISGHTALYWYRQSLGQGPEFLIYFQGTGAADDSGLPNDRFFAVRPEGSVSTLKIQRTERGDSAVYLCASSLMRGGTDTQYFGPGTRLTVL.

V gene TRBV9 combines with J gene TRBJ2-7; perhaps TRBD1 as D (6 bases). The ends were cut back, 3 bases at V and 4 bases at J, with 14 bases in the middle. CDR3 size: 14 residues. In germline, CDR1 is SGDLS, CDR2 YYNGEE. DNA of the CDR3: TGTGCCAGCAGCGCAAATAGGGGGATATACGAGCAGTACTTC. This codes for CASSANRGIYEQYF.

The chain couples TRBV27 to TRBJ1-5, with 7 bases aligning to TRBD1. Germline V gives CDR1 MNHEY, CDR2 SMNVEV (reference sequence). V lost 11 bases to trimming and J lost 5 bases; unmatched junction nucleotides: 6. This CDR3 spans 12 amino acids. This CDR3 reads CARGGPHQPQHF. For the CDR3, the DNA is TGTGCCCGAGGGGGCCCCCATCAGCCCCAGCATTTT.

J is TRBJ1-1 and V is TRBV5-5; D not certain. Per germline, CDR1 SGHKS and CDR2 YYEKEE (reference sequence). The CDR3 has 14 residues. V shed 0 bases and J shed 11 bases, with 17 bases lying between them. The CDR3 sequence: CASSLGMSQSWAFF. DNA of the CDR3: TGTGCCAGCAGCTTGGGTATGTCGCAGTCATGGGCTTTCTTT.

The rearrangement joins TRBV5-1 to TRBJ2-7, with TRBD1 as a possible D gene (6 bases). CDR1 and CDR2 from the germline V gene are SGHRS and YFSETQ. This CDR3 spans 12 amino acids. V lost 4 bases and J lost 5, with 10 bases in between. In nucleotides, the CDR3 is TGCGCCAGCAGCCTGAACAGGGACGAGCAGTACTTC. Translated, it gives CASSLNRDEQYF.

The chain combines TRBV5-6 with TRBJ2-4; 7 nucleotides align to TRBD1. V gave up 3 bases and J gave up 2 bases; unmatched junction bases: 8. From germline, CDR1 is SGHDT and CDR2 YYEEEE. This CDR3 contains 16 residues. For the CDR3, the DNA is TGTGCCAGCAGCTCGGGGAACAGGGGTCCCAAAAACATTCAGTACTTC. This sequence encodes CASSSGNRGPKNIQYF.

This clone was observed a handful of times. The chain recombines TRBV11-2 with TRBJ2-1; D ambiguous. This CDR3 has 16 residues. Deletions cut 4 bases from V and 8 bases from J, with 21 bases between. Germline V CDR1 and CDR2: SGHAT, FQNNGV. The CDR3 coding sequence is TGTGCCAGCAGCTGGGTGAACCCCACTAACCCGGATGAGCAGTTCTTC. Protein: CASSWVNPTNPDEQFF.

The V call is TRBV15, the J call TRBJ1-5; D remains ambiguous. Per the germline V gene, CDR1 is LNHNV and CDR2 is YYDKDF (reference sequence). V was clipped by 0 bases and J by 6 bases, with 9 bases between them. The CDR3 has 14 amino acids. CDR3 DNA sequence: TGTGCCACCAGCAGAGATCCCATCGGTCAGCCCCAGCATTTT. Its translation: CATSRDPIGQPQHF.

This chain links TRBV27 with TRBJ1-2; 8 bases agree with TRBD1. J was trimmed by 2 bases and V by 8 bases; bases with no gene match: 4. The CDR3 length is 13 residues. Germline V gene data show CDR1 as MNHEY and CDR2 as SMNVEV (reference sequence). The DNA for the CDR3 is TGTGCCAGCGGACGGGACAGGAACTATGGCTACACCTTC. It translates to CASGRDRNYGYTF.

The rearrangement links TRBV4-2 to TRBJ2-2; 8 positions agree with TRBD2. The CDR3 sequence is 16 residues long. CDR1 and CDR2 (germline): LGHNA, YNFKEQ. The junction had 3 bases not matched to a gene; V was cut back by 1 base and J by 2 bases. The CDR3 region is CASSQGTSFNTGELFF. Written as DNA, the CDR3 is TGTGCCAGCAGCCAAGGGACTAGCTTCAACACCGGGGAGCTGTTTTTT.

The J gene is TRBJ2-2, the V gene TRBV6-5, with TRBD2 matching 7 bases. Germline trimming cut 5 bases from V and 3 bases from J; bases unmatched to any gene: 0. The V gene's germline CDR1 is MNHEY and CDR2 SVGAGI. The CDR3 extends over 13 amino acids. Here the CDR3 reads CASSSGDTGELFF. The CDR3 DNA is TGTGCCAGCAGTAGCGGGGACACCGGGGAGCTGTTTTTT.

This clone was recorded a few times. The chain employs TRBV4-1 and TRBJ1-4; D unclear. Trimming pared 1 base from V and 8 bases from J, leaving 5 bases between. Germline CDR1 is MGHRA and CDR2 is YSYEKL. The CDR3 covers 12 residues. Here the CDR3 DNA reads TGCGCCAGCAGCCAAGTGGGCGAAAAACTGTTTTTT. Translation gives CASSQVGEKLFF.

V gene TRBV7-3 combines with J gene TRBJ2-3; D is possibly TRBD2 (5 bases). Germline values: CDR1 SGHTA, CDR2 FQGTGA. Trimming shortened V by 4 bases and J by 7 bases, and 18 bases separated the two germline ends. The CDR3 is 15 residues long. CDR3 region: CASSSGRGVGNTQYF. The DNA for the CDR3 is TGTGCCAGCAGCTCCGGTCGGGGAGTTGGGAATACGCAGTATTTT.

This clone has only a few counts. This chain connects TRBV2 to TRBJ2-5, with D maybe TRBD1 (5 bases). This CDR3 region has 15 residues. Germline CDR1 and CDR2: SNHLY and FYNNEI. Trimming left V 2 bases short and J 2 bases short, with 12 bases between. CDR3 sequence (DNA): TGTGCCAGCAGTGAAATTGCGGCAGGGCAAGAGACCCAGTACTTC. Residues: CASSEIAAGQETQYF.

The genes are TRBV5-1 and TRBJ1-4; TRBD1 aligns across 7 bases. Germline lookup yields CDR1 SGHRS and CDR2 YFSETQ. This CDR3 has 16 residues. V was pared by 3 bases and J by 4 bases, with 9 bases of the junction left unmatched. CDR3 sequence: CASSWDGQAYNEKLFF. Here the CDR3 DNA reads TGCGCCAGCAGCTGGGATGGACAGGCTTATAATGAAAAACTGTTTTTT.

V is TRBV6-6 and J is TRBJ1-1; no clear D. V was clipped by 4 bases and J by 6 bases, with 6 bases between them. The CDR3 is 11 amino acids. CDR1 and CDR2 from the germline V gene are MNHNY and SVGAGI (reference sequence). Here the CDR3 DNA reads TGTGCCAGCAGTTCAGGATCTGAAGCTTTCTTT. Amino acids: CASSSGSEAFF.

V and J are TRBV11-2 and TRBJ1-3; TRBD1 aligns across 12 bases. From germline, CDR1 is SGHAT and CDR2 FQNNGV. Trimming removed 5 bases from V and 2 bases from J; junction bases left unmatched: 4. CDR3 size: 16 residues. The CDR3 region is CASSGGQGAAGNTIYF. The CDR3 DNA follows: TGTGCCAGCAGCGGGGGACAGGGGGCCGCTGGAAACACCATATATTTT.

The CDR3 protein is CASSPQTSGGAHEQYF. CDR3 nucleotide sequence: TGTGCCAGCAGCCCCCAGACTAGCGGGGGGGCTCACGAGCAGTACTTC. The chain couples TRBV9 to TRBJ2-7; 14 bases line up with TRBD2. The J segment lost 5 bases and the V segment lost 4 bases, leaving 8 bases of the junction unmatched. CDR1 is SGDLS and CDR2 is YYNGEE in the germline V gene. The CDR3 runs 16 residues.

The chain carries TRBV10-3 and TRBJ2-1, with unresolved D. V lost 0 bases to trimming and J lost 2 bases, with 5 bases between them. The CDR3 contains 14 residues. Germline V gives CDR1 ENHRY, CDR2 SYGVKD. The CDR3 protein is CAISESEAYNEQFF. Written as DNA, the CDR3 is TGTGCCATCAGTGAGTCAGAGGCCTACAATGAGCAGTTCTTC.

V is TRBV7-2 and J is TRBJ1-1; TRBD1 matches at 7 bases. Germline trimming cut 6 bases from V and 5 bases from J; bases unmatched to any gene: 12. The CDR3 is 15 residues long. Germline V gene data show CDR1 as SGHTA and CDR2 as FQGNSA. This chain's CDR3 is CASRQGGRVGTEAFF. The CDR3 DNA sequence: TGTGCCAGCAGACAAGGGGGCAGGGTGGGGACTGAAGCTTTCTTT.

V gene TRBV4-1 combines with J gene TRBJ1-2; weak D call: TRBD1 (5 bases). CDR1 and CDR2 (germline): MGHRA, YSYEKL. The CDR3 spans 15 residues. V was clipped by 3 bases and J by 8 bases, with 19 bases between them. DNA of the CDR3: TGCGCCAGCAGCCAGGGTGGGGGAGGGGCAACCGGCTACACCTTC. The encoded protein is CASSQGGGGATGYTF.

The rearrangement uses TRBV4-1 and TRBJ2-5; 8 bases line up with TRBD1. The closer fit of TRBJ2-7 to the DNA end suggests the J call may be wrong. CDR1 MGHRA and CDR2 YSYEKL come from the germline V gene. CDR3 size: 17 residues. The CDR3 sequence is CASSQAKGDRGINEQYF. The CDR3 DNA follows: TGCGCCAGCAGCCAAGCGAAGGGCGACAGGGGTATCAACGAGCAGTACTTC.

The chain uses TRBV13 and TRBJ2-7; 9 positions match TRBD2. CDR3 length equals 15 residues. From germline, CDR1 is PRHDT and CDR2 FYEKMQ (reference sequence). V trimming: 6 bases; J trimming: 7 bases; junction bases outside the gene matches: 13. CDR3 sequence (DNA): TGTGCCAGCAGACAGACCGGGACTAGCCTCTGGGAGCAGTACTTC. This codes for CASRQTGTSLWEQYF. The entire variable domain, with the rest obtained from reference TRBV13 and TRBJ2-7, is as follows: AAGVIQSPRHLIKEKRETATLKCYPIPRHDTVYWYQQGPGQDPQFLISFYEKMQSDKGSIPDRFSAQQFSDYHSELNMSSLELGDSALYFCASRQTGTSLWEQYFGPGTRLTVT.